This is a list of T cell receptor beta chains from one sample in a study of technical replicates of blood from several donors. Profiled with immunoSEQ multiplex PCR; TCRdb holds only in-frame clones, not every one. The profile shows roughly 64,000 clones, 86% of them singletons. Sequencing input: PBMCs. Receptor source: a human donor in good health. Some clones in this sample may be carry-over from other donors' samples. The CDR3 runs from the conserved cysteine through the conserved F or W. A D gene is named only where the DNA matches it firmly. The listing skips clone size in some rows; elsewhere it reads once, few, many or a size class.

clone size,V gene,J gene,D gene,CDR3 protein,CDR3 DNA
-,TRBV18,TRBJ1-1,TRBD1,CASSPKGQGSNTEAFF,TGTGCCAGCTCACCCAAGGGACAGGGGTCGAACACTGAAGCTTTCTTT
-,TRBV10-3,TRBJ2-3,TRBD2,CAISQLAGAGTDTQYF,TGTGCCATCAGCCAGTTAGCGGGGGCTGGCACAGATACGCAGTATTTT
-,TRBV18,TRBJ1-1,TRBD1,CASSRDRSNTEAFF,TGTGCCAGCTCTCGGGACAGATCTAACACTGAAGCTTTCTTT
-,TRBV4-3,TRBJ1-3,-,CASSQRTDPSGNTIYF,TGCGCCAGCAGCCAACGGACAGACCCCTCTGGAAACACCATATATTTT
-,TRBV5-1,TRBJ2-5,-,CASSLAGTEGTQYF,TGCGCCAGCAGCCTCGCTGGGACTGAAGGGACCCAGTACTTC
once,TRBV4-3,TRBJ2-7,-,CASSQGLPGINEQYF,TGCGCCAGCAGCCAAGGTCTCCCGGGGATCAACGAGCAGTACTTC
-,TRBV10-3,TRBJ2-3,-,CAIRGRVGTDTQYF,TGTGCCATCAGGGGCAGGGTAGGCACAGATACGCAGTATTTT
-,TRBV5-1,TRBJ1-2,-,CASSLRGVGYTF,TGCGCCAGCAGCCTGCGGGGTGTTGGCTACACCTTC
-,TRBV7-6,TRBJ2-1,TRBD2,CASSLEVAGGYNEQFF,TGTGCCAGCAGCTTAGAGGTAGCGGGGGGATACAATGAGCAGTTCTTC
few,TRBV5-4,TRBJ2-3,-,CASSPGIVVKKDSVQYF,TGTGCCAGCAGCCCGGGAATAGTGGTGAAGAAGGATAGTGTGCAGTATTTT
once,TRBV4-1,TRBJ2-7,TRBD2,CASSQPGLAGVEQYF,TGCGCCAGCAGCCAACCGGGACTAGCGGGAGTTGAGCAGTACTTC
once,TRBV29-1,TRBJ2-5,TRBD2,CSAHPGGVETQYF,TGCAGCGCTCATCCGGGGGGTGTGGAGACCCAGTACTTC
-,TRBV10-1,TRBJ1-2,TRBD1,CASREQGGSYGYTF,TGCGCCAGCAGAGAACAGGGGGGATCATATGGCTACACCTTC
-,TRBV27,TRBJ2-1,TRBD1,CASSLPTGVTLGEQFF,TGTGCCAGCAGTCTTCCGACAGGGGTGACCTTGGGTGAGCAGTTCTTC
-,TRBV2,TRBJ2-4,-,CASSPTSAAKNIQYF,TGTGCCAGCAGTCCCACTAGTGCAGCCAAAAACATTCAGTACTTC
-,TRBV19,TRBJ2-1,-,CASSPEPPGSYNEQFF,TGTGCCAGTAGCCCTGAACCCCCAGGCTCCTACAATGAGCAGTTCTTC
-,TRBV10-3,TRBJ1-2,TRBD1,CAISEGQDRRYGYTF,TGTGCCATCAGTGAGGGACAGGATAGGAGATATGGCTACACCTTC
once,TRBV5-1,TRBJ2-6,-,CASSLAEGGANVLTF,TGCGCCAGCAGCTTGGCGGAGGGAGGGGCCAACGTCCTGACTTTC
-,TRBV7-8,TRBJ2-3,-,CASSLSLASTDTQYF,TGTGCCAGCAGCTTGAGCCTAGCGAGCACAGATACGCAGTATTTT
-,TRBV5-1,TRBJ1-2,-,CASSPAGGYGYTF,TGCGCCAGCAGCCCGGCGGGGGGCTATGGCTACACCTTC
-,TRBV6-1,TRBJ2-5,TRBD2,CASTPRLAERETQYF,TGTGCCAGCACCCCCCGGCTAGCGGAACGAGAGACCCAGTACTTC
-,TRBV7-2,TRBJ2-1,TRBD2,CASTHELAGNNEQFF,TGTGCCAGCACTCACGAGCTAGCGGGTAACAATGAGCAGTTCTTC
-,TRBV27,TRBJ2-3,-,CATSGMAVTDTQYF,TGTGCCACTTCAGGGATGGCGGTCACAGATACGCAGTATTTT
-,TRBV4-3,TRBJ2-4,TRBD2,CASSPGLAGLLAKNIQYF,TGCGCCAGCAGCCCGGGACTAGCGGGGCTCCTAGCCAAAAACATTCAGTACTTC
-,TRBV7-6,TRBJ1-2,-,CASSPYREGGYTF,TGTGCCAGCAGCCCTTACAGGGAGGGGGGCTACACCTTC
-,TRBV15,TRBJ2-1,TRBD2,CATSREGLAGGPDEQFF,TGTGCCACCAGCAGAGAAGGCCTAGCGGGGGGGCCGGATGAGCAGTTCTTC
-,TRBV18,TRBJ1-5,-,CASSGNREQPQHF,TGTGCCAGCTCAGGGAACAGGGAGCAGCCCCAGCATTTT
-,TRBV19,TRBJ1-6,-,CATSPGFNSPLHF,TGTGCCACGTCGCCAGGTTTTAATTCACCCCTCCACTTT
-,TRBV21-1,TRBJ1-5,-,CASSNQDRHNQPQHF,TGTGCCAGCAGCAACCAAGACAGGCACAATCAGCCCCAGCATTTT
-,TRBV2,TRBJ2-3,TRBD2,CASSGVLAVEYF,TGTGCCAGCAGTGGGGTTCTAGCGGTGGAGTATTTT
-,TRBV6-5,TRBJ2-7,TRBD1,CASSSPGQGTYEQYF,TGTGCCAGCAGTTCTCCGGGACAGGGGACCTACGAGCAGTACTTC